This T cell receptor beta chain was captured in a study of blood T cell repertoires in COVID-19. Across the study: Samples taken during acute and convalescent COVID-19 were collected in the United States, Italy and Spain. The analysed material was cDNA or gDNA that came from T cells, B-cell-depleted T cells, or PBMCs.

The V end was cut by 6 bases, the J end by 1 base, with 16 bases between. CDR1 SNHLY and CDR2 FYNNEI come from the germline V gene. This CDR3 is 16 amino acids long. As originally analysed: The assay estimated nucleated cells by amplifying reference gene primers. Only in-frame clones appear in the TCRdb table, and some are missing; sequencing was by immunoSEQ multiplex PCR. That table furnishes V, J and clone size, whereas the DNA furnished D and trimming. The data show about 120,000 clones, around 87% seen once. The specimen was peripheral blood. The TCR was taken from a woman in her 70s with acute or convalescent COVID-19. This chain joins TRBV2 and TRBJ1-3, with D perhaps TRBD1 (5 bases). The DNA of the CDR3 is TGTGCCAGCAGAGAGGACACCGTATTTTCTGGAAACACCATATATTTT. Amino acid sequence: CASREDTVFSGNTIYF.